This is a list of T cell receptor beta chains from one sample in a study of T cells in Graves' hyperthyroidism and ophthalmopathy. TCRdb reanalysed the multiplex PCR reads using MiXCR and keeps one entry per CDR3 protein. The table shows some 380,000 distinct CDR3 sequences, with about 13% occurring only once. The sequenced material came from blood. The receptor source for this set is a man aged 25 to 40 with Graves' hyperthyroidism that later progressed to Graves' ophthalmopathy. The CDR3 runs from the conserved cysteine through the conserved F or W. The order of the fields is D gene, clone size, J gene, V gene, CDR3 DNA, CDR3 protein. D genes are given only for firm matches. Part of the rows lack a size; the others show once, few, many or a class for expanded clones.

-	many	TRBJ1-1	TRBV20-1	TGCAGTTCGTCTCTGAACACTGAAGCTTTCTTT	CSSSLNTEAFF
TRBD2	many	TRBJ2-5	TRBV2	TGTGCCAGTAGACTGGGACTAGCGGGGGGCACGTACCAAGAGACCCAGTACTTC	CASRLGLAGGTYQETQYF
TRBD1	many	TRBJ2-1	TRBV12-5	TGTGCTAGTGGCCTAGTAGGGGGCCCAAGGGGCTTATACAATGAGCAGTTCTTC	CASGLVGGPRGLYNEQFF
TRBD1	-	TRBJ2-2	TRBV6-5	TGTGCCAGCAGTTACGGACAGGATGACACCGGGGAGCTGTTTTTT	CASSYGQDDTGELFF
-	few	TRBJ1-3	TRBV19	TGTGCCAGTAGTACGCTCGGAACTTCTGGAAACACCATATATTTT	CASSTLGTSGNTIYF
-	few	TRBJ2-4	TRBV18	TGTGCCAGCTCACCTAACTTGGAGGGGACGGTTCAGTACTTC	CASSPNLEGTVQYF
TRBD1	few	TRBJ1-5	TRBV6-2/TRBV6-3	TGTGCCAGCAGTTCTTTGGGACAGGGAGTTTATAGCAATCAGCCCCAGCATTTT	CASSSLGQGVYSNQPQHF
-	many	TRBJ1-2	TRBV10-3	TGTGCCATCAGTGAGTCGTACCCCATGACCTATGGCTACACCTTC	CAISESYPMTYGYTF
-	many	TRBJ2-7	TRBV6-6	TGTGCCAGCAGTTACGGCAGGCTCTACGAGCAGTACTTC	CASSYGRLYEQYF
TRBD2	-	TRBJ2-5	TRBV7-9	TGTGCCAGCAGCTTTTCCTCGCTAGCGGGGGGTACCCAAGAGACCCAGTACTTC	CASSFSSLAGGTQETQYF
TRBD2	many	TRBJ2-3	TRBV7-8	TGTGCCAGCAGCCGTAGCGGGGGGAGATTCACAGATACGCAGTATTTT	CASSRSGGRFTDTQYF
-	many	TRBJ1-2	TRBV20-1	TGCAGTGCTAGAGAGGGTGAACTCGGCTACACCTTC	CSAREGELGYTF
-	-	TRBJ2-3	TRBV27	TGTGCCAGCAGTTTAGACGTCAGGACCCGGGATACGCAGTATTTT	CASSLDVRTRDTQYF
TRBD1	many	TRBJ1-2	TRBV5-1	TGCGCCAGCAGGCAGGACGCGGGACAGAACTATGGCTACACCTTC	CASRQDAGQNYGYTF
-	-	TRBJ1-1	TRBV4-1	TGCGCCAGCAGCCAAGCCTATCGGGCAACCTTCGGCGAAGCTTTCTTT	CASSQAYRATFGEAFF
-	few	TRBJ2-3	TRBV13	TGTGCCAGCAGCTTGATTGGCGGGGCTTATACGCAGTATTTT	CASSLIGGAYTQYF
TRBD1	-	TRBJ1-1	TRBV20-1	TGCAGTGCTAGAACCGGGACAGGGAACACTGAAGCTTTCTTT	CSARTGTGNTEAFF
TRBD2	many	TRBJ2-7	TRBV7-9	TGTGCCAGCAGCTTTGGGGGGGCCTACGAGCAGTACTTC	CASSFGGAYEQYF
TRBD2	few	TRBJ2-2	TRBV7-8	TGTGCCAGCTTCCGTCGCGGGGGGACCACCGGGGAGCTGTTTTTT	CASFRRGGTTGELFF
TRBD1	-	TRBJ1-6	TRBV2	TGTGCCAGCGGGACAGACTATAATTCACCCCTCCACTTT	CASGTDYNSPLHF
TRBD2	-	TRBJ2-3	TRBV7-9	TGTGCCAGCAGCTCGGGACTAGATGGGTACACAGATACGCAGTATTTT	CASSSGLDGYTDTQYF
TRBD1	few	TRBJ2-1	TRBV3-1	TGTGCCAGCAGCCAACCCGGGACAGGGAGGGGTGAGCAGTTCTTC	CASSQPGTGRGEQFF
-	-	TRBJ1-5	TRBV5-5	TGTGCCAGCAGCTTGGGGACCCCGTCCTCCAGGCATCAGCCCCAGCATTTT	CASSLGTPSSRHQPQHF